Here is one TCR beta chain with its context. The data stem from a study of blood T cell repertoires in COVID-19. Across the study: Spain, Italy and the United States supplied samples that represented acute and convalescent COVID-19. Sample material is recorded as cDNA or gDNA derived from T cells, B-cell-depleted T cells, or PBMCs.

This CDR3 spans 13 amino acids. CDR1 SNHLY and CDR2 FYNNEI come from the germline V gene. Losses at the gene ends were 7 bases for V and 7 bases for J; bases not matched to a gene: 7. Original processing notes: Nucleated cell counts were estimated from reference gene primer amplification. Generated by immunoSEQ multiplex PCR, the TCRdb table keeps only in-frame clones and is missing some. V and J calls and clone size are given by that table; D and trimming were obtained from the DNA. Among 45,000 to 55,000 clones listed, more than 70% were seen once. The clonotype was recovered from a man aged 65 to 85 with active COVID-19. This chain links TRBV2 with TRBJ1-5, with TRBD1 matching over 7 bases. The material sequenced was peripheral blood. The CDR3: CASTGQILQPQHF. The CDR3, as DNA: TGTGCCAGCACGGGACAGATCTTACAGCCCCAGCATTTT.